A single sample is the source of the 23 T cell receptor beta chains below, sequenced in a study of Graves' ophthalmopathy and Graves' hyperthyroidism. RNA served as the template for amplifying TCR beta CDR3 regions. Amplification began with first-round RT-PCR using HTBI primers, then second-round multiplex PCR was performed. TCRdb recomputed calls from the multiplex PCR reads with MiXCR, one row per CDR3 protein. The sample holds a few hundred thousand distinct CDR3 sequences, approximately 37% seen once. Sequencing used peripheral blood or thyroid tissue (not recorded which). The receptors were sampled from an adult man with Graves' hyperthyroidism.

This clonotype occurred many times. The genes are TRBV28 and TRBJ2-7; 10 positions match TRBD1. The germline V gene encodes CDR1 MDHEN and CDR2 SYDVKM. Germline trimming cut 4 bases from V and 3 bases from J; bases unmatched to any gene: 6. The CDR3 spans 15 residues. As DNA, the CDR3 is TGTGCCAGCAGTTCCTGGACAGGGGGAAACTACGAGCAGTACTTC. It encodes CASSSWTGGNYEQYF.

In this sample, this clonotype turned up many times. V usage is TRBV12-3 or TRBV12-4 and J usage is TRBJ2-5; 10 positions match TRBD1. The CDR3 spans 14 residues. The junction had 7 bases not matched to a gene; V was cut back by 7 bases and J by 5 bases. The CDR3 nucleotides are TGTGCCAGCACCCGGAGACAGGGGGCTGAGACCCAGTACTTC. Translation gives CASTRRQGAETQYF.

This clonotype was seen a few times. The chain has TRBV5-6 and TRBJ1-4; maybe TRBD1 (6 bases). Trimming stripped 4 bases from V and 8 bases from J, with 21 bases between. CDR3 length: 16 amino acids. The V gene's germline CDR1 is SGHDT and CDR2 YYEEEE. CDR3 coding DNA: TGTGCCAGCAGCCCTGAAGTCCAGGGGACGGGGGAAAAACTGTTTTTT. The encoded protein is CASSPEVQGTGEKLFF.

This clonotype was seen at least ten times. The V call is TRBV19, the J call TRBJ1-1; no clear D gene. The V end lost 3 bases, the J end lost 3 bases, and 14 bases lay between the germline ends. The CDR3 consists of 15 residues. Germline V CDR1 and CDR2: LNHDA, SQIVND (reference sequence). CDR3 DNA: TGTGCCAGTAGTATTGTCTCACTTACCTACACTGAAGCTTTCTTT. This codes for CASSIVSLTYTEAFF.

The chain carries TRBV28 and TRBJ2-7; 9 nucleotides align to TRBD2. The CDR3 is 14 amino acids. Trimming took 8 bases from V and 4 from J; bases not matched to a gene: 9. Germline V gene lookup returns CDR1 MDHEN and CDR2 SYDVKM. CDR3 bases: TGTGCCAGCCTCCCCGGGACTAGCCATTACGAGCAGTACTTC. The encoded protein is CASLPGTSHYEQYF. The full variable domain, its missing parts supplied by reference TRBV28 and TRBJ2-7, is DVKVTQSSRYLVKRTGEKVFLECVQDMDHENMFWYRQDPGLGLRLIYFSYDVKMKEKGDIPEGYSVSREKKERFSLILESASTNQTSMYLCASLPGTSHYEQYFGPGTRLTVT.

This clonotype was counted many times. V usage is TRBV11-1 and J usage is TRBJ1-1, with 8 positions matching TRBD1. The CDR3 has 17 residues. The trim removed 5 bases at V and 0 bases at J, leaving 11 bases unmatched. CDR1 and CDR2 (germline): SGHAT, FQDESV (reference sequence). For the CDR3, the DNA is TGTGCCAGCAGCCTCCTTGACAGGGGCGCGGTGAACACTGAAGCTTTCTTT. It translates to CASSLLDRGAVNTEAFF.

Remarks on this clonotype: Relative to the germline gene, one junction end is altered; a read error may explain this. The genes are TRBV7-8 and TRBJ1-1; D is possibly TRBD1 (6 bases). The CDR3 extends over 14 amino acids. CDR1 is SGHVS and CDR2 is FQNEAQ in the germline V gene. CDR3: CASEDRPMDTGAFF. For the CDR3, the DNA is TGTGCCAGCGAGGACAGACCCATGGACACTGGAGCTTTCTTT.

There are many counts of this clonotype. This chain uses TRBV5-8 with TRBJ1-2; 9 nucleotides agree with TRBD1. Germline CDR1 reads SGHTS; CDR2 reads YDEGEE. The CDR3 has 14 amino acids. With 4 bases clipped from V and 6 bases from J, the junction kept 7 bases outside the gene matches. Here the CDR3 DNA reads TGTGCCAGCAGCCCTGACAGGGGGGAGGATGGCTACACCTTC. It specifies CASSPDRGEDGYTF.

This clonotype was counted ten times or more. The CDR3 region has the DNA TGCGCCAGCTGCGAGCAGTACTTC. Its protein is CASCEQYF. V gene TRBV10-1 combines with J gene TRBJ2-7; D unclear. The CDR3 sequence is 8 residues long. The ends were cut back, 8 bases at V and 6 bases at J, with 2 bases in the middle. Germline values: CDR1 WNHNN, CDR2 SYGVQD (reference sequence).

The rearrangement joins TRBV14 to TRBJ2-7; 11 bases are a match to TRBD2. Germline V gene data show CDR1 as SGHDN and CDR2 as FVKESK. The CDR3 is 15 amino acids. Trimming took 0 bases from V and 5 from J; bases not matched to a gene: 3. The CDR3 loop reads CASSQDTSGRDEQYF. For the CDR3, the DNA is TGTGCCAGCAGCCAAGATACTAGCGGGAGAGACGAGCAGTACTTC.

Many counts were recorded for this clonotype. This chain links TRBV9 with TRBJ1-2; D not resolved. V was shortened by 4 bases and J by 5 bases, with 9 bases between the two germline ends. The CDR3 runs 12 residues. Germline-derived CDR1 and CDR2 are SGDLS and YYNGEE. CDR3 in DNA: TGTGCCAGCAGCACAATCTCATATGGCTACACCTTC. Residues: CASSTISYGYTF.

As regards this clonotype: Just one base apart from a much larger clone, this may be a read error. J is TRBJ1-1 and V is TRBV6-1, with D possibly TRBD1 on 6 matching bases. The CDR3 runs to 14 residues. Trimming pared 2 bases from V and 5 bases from J, leaving 12 bases between. The V gene's germline CDR1 is MNHNS and CDR2 SASEGT. The CDR3 region has the DNA TGTGCCAGCAGTGAACCAGGGGCTGAAACTGAAGCTTTCTTT. Its protein is CASSEPGAETEAFF.

On this clonotype: A read error may explain this, as a much larger clone is one base away. The chain uses TRBV10-3 and TRBJ1-1; TRBD1 is a possible D gene (5 bases). This CDR3 contains 14 residues. The germline V gene encodes CDR1 ENHRY and CDR2 SYGVKD. The CDR3 spells CAVSAGTVNTEAFF. CDR3 nucleotide sequence: TGTGCCGTCAGTGCCGGGACTGTGAACACTGAAGCTTTCTTT.

This clonotype appeared many times. The rearrangement links TRBV2 to TRBJ1-5; TRBD1 matches 9 bases. Germline-derived CDR1 and CDR2 are SNHLY and FYNNEI. CDR3 length: 16 amino acids. J gave up 7 bases and V 3 bases, and 10 bases lay outside the gene matches. The CDR3 region is CASSDGTGGAGQPQHF. In nucleotides, the CDR3 is TGTGCCAGCAGTGACGGTACAGGGGGCGCAGGCCAGCCCCAGCATTTT.

This clonotype has at least ten counts. The rearrangement joins TRBV5-4 to TRBJ2-7; TRBD1 matches 11 bases. Germline-derived CDR1 and CDR2 are SGHNT and YYREEE (reference sequence). V trimming: 1 base; J trimming: 6 bases; junction bases outside the gene matches: 6. This CDR3 contains 15 residues. This CDR3 reads CASSLYGTGGREQYF. The CDR3 DNA reads TGTGCCAGCAGCTTGTACGGGACAGGGGGACGCGAGCAGTACTTC.

This chain uses TRBV10-3 with TRBJ1-2; D possibly corresponds to TRBD1 (5 bases). Germline lookup yields CDR1 ENHRY and CDR2 SYGVKD. V shed 1 base and J shed 0 bases, with 15 bases lying between them. This CDR3 is 17 amino acids long. CDR3 loop: CAISELGAPGTNYGYTF. DNA of the CDR3: TGTGCCATCAGTGAGTTAGGGGCCCCAGGAACTAACTATGGCTACACCTTC.

The J gene is TRBJ1-2, the V gene TRBV7-2, with 9 bases aligning to TRBD1. The V gene end was trimmed by 0 bases and the J gene end by 8 bases; junction bases not matched to a gene: 1. The CDR3 covers 13 residues. Germline loops: CDR1 SGHTA, CDR2 FQGNSA. CDR3 nucleotide sequence: TGTGCCAGCAGCTTAGCCGGGACAGGGGGCTACACCTTC. Translated: CASSLAGTGGYTF.

As to this clonotype: A junction boundary mismatches the germline segment, possibly from a read error. J is TRBJ2-6 and V is TRBV5-1; TRBD2 matches 7 bases. Germline V gene sequence: CDR1 SGHRS, CDR2 YFSETQ. The CDR3 covers 15 residues. CDR3 protein: CTSSLGGSGANVLTF. The CDR3 coding sequence is TGCACCAGCAGCTTGGGAGGGTCTGGGGCCAACGTCCTGACTTTC.

This clonotype was seen a handful of times. The chain joins TRBV5-1 to TRBJ1-2; 11 bases map to TRBD1. Germline trimming cut 4 bases from V and 6 bases from J; bases unmatched to any gene: 8. Germline lookup yields CDR1 SGHRS and CDR2 YFSETQ. The CDR3 runs to 15 residues. CDR3 sequence: CASSRWTGGEDGYTF. CDR3 nucleotides: TGCGCCAGCAGCCGATGGACAGGGGGCGAGGATGGCTACACCTTC.

This clonotype has just one count. A read error is possible here, since a much larger clone lies one base away. The chain carries TRBV7-8 and TRBJ2-2; D unresolved. Germline CDR1 is SGHVS and CDR2 is FQNEAQ. The CDR3 contains 13 residues. CDR3 residues: CAGSFKSPGELFF. The DNA for the CDR3 is TGTGCCGGCAGCTTTAAGTCCCCCGGGGAGCTGTTTTTT.

The gene calls are TRBV6-5 and TRBJ2-3; tentatively, D is TRBD1 (6 bases). Trimming cost V 0 bases and J 1 base, with 8 bases left between them. Per germline, CDR1 MNHEY and CDR2 SVGAGI. The CDR3 length is 15 residues. CDR3 amino acids: CASSYSGGGTDTQYF. For the CDR3, the DNA is TGTGCCAGCAGTTACTCAGGGGGTGGCACAGATACGCAGTATTTT.

This chain links TRBV12-3 or TRBV12-4 with TRBJ1-1; the D is unclear. V was cut by 3 bases and J by 3 bases, with 11 bases left in between. The CDR3 extends over 14 amino acids. CDR3 amino acids: CASSFNLRDTEAFF. In nucleotides, the CDR3 is TGTGCCAGCAGTTTCAATTTAAGGGACACTGAAGCTTTCTTT.

This clonotype showed up many times. This chain uses TRBV11-2 with TRBJ1-5; D is unclear. The CDR3 covers 13 residues. Trimming cost V 5 bases and J 5 bases, with 10 bases left between them. From germline, CDR1 is SGHAT and CDR2 FQNNGV. The CDR3 reads CASSPSYYQPQHF. The CDR3 nucleotides are TGTGCCAGCAGCCCCAGTTACTATCAGCCCCAGCATTTT.